Listed below are T cell receptor beta chains from one sample, sequenced in a study of OX40 agonist ivuxolimab in advanced cancers. The repertoire was sequenced with immunoSEQ multiplex PCR; TCRdb's copy has only in-frame clones and lacks some. The sample yields tens of thousands of clones, around nine tenths seen once. Sample: CD4+ or CD8+ T cells sorted from blood, taken in a trial of the OX40 agonist ivuxolimab. The receptors originated from an adult with an advanced solid tumor such as melanoma, head and neck, liver or kidney cancer. The CDR3 runs from the conserved cysteine through the conserved F or W. D genes are given only for firm matches. Expanded clones get a size class; other rows say once, few or many, or leave the size out.

clone size	V gene	J gene	D gene	CDR3 protein	CDR3 DNA
-	TRBV5-1	TRBJ2-3	TRBD1	CASSSTTGGGADTQYF	TGCGCCAGCAGCTCCACAACAGGGGGCGGCGCAGATACGCAGTATTTT
few	TRBV5-5	TRBJ1-2	-	CASSASVYSDNYGYTF	TGTGCCAGCAGCGCCAGTGTCTATTCCGATAACTATGGCTACACCTTC
-	TRBV6-5	TRBJ2-5	-	CASSYTRHNVETQYF	TGTGCCAGCAGTTACACCCGACACAATGTGGAGACCCAGTACTTC
-	TRBV19	TRBJ2-7	-	CASSPAGSNGYEQYF	TGTGCCAGTAGCCCGGCAGGGTCTAACGGCTACGAGCAGTACTTC
-	TRBV27	TRBJ1-2	TRBD1	CASSPTGGANYGYTF	TGTGCCAGCAGTCCTACAGGGGGAGCAAACTATGGCTACACCTTC
-	TRBV6-6	TRBJ2-1	-	CASCIRRDSYNEQFF	TGTGCCAGCTGTATCCGGCGGGATTCCTACAATGAGCAGTTCTTC
-	TRBV15	TRBJ1-5	-	CATSSAQGKGNQPQHF	TGTGCCACCAGCAGCGCCCAGGGGAAGGGTAATCAGCCCCAGCATTTT
-	TRBV7-7	TRBJ1-2	-	CASSLTPPGYTF	TGTGCTAGCAGCTTAACCCCACCCGGCTACACCTTC
-	TRBV19	TRBJ1-4	-	CASSKRVEKLFF	TGTGCCAGTAGTAAAAGGGTTGAAAAACTGTTTTTT
-	TRBV5-8	TRBJ2-7	-	CASSSSRYSYEQYF	TGTGCCAGCAGCTCTTCCCGATACTCCTACGAGCAGTACTTC
-	TRBV7-2	TRBJ2-7	-	CASSRSGNYEQYF	TGTGCCAGCAGCCGCTCAGGGAACTACGAGCAGTACTTC
-	TRBV5-4	TRBJ2-5	TRBD2	CASSRLAPIETQYF	TGTGCCAGCAGCCGACTAGCGCCTATAGAGACCCAGTACTTC
-	TRBV5-4	TRBJ1-5	TRBD1	CASSLGGTGFNQPQHF	TGTGCCAGCAGCTTGGGGGGGACAGGGTTTAATCAGCCCCAGCATTTT
-	TRBV7-9	TRBJ2-2	-	CASSSPVRQPSNTGELFF	TGTGCCAGCAGCTCCCCGGTGAGGCAGCCTTCGAACACCGGGGAGCTGTTTTTT
-	TRBV27	TRBJ2-7	-	CASNAIERAPYEQYF	TGTGCCAGCAACGCCATAGAGCGGGCACCCTACGAGCAGTACTTC
-	TRBV13	TRBJ1-1	-	CASSWGENTEAFF	TGTGCCAGCAGCTGGGGGGAGAACACTGAAGCTTTCTTT
-	TRBV7-3	TRBJ2-2	-	CASSPRYGTGELFF	TGTGCCAGCAGCCCACGATATGGCACCGGGGAGCTGTTTTTT
-	TRBV10-2	TRBJ2-1	-	CASSAITSYNEQFF	TGCGCCAGCAGTGCAATTACCTCCTACAATGAGCAGTTCTTC
-	TRBV11-3	TRBJ1-4	TRBD1	CASSYRDRVNEKLFF	TGTGCCAGCAGCTACCGGGACAGGGTGAATGAAAAACTGTTTTTT
-	TRBV6-1	TRBJ2-3	-	CASSLGGPTDTQYF	TGTGCCAGCTCCCTCGGCGGACCCACAGATACGCAGTATTTT
-	TRBV5-1	TRBJ1-1	TRBD1	CASSSDPGTGGSGTPF	TGCGCCAGCAGCTCCGATCCCGGGACAGGGGGTTCCGGGACCCCTTTT
once	TRBV7-9	TRBJ2-1	TRBD2	CASSSARGGFSYNEQFF	TGTGCCAGCAGCTCAGCGCGCGGGGGATTCTCCTACAATGAGCAGTTCTTC
-	TRBV18	TRBJ1-3	-	CASSPTVPGGNTIYF	TGTGCCAGCTCACCAACAGTCCCAGGAGGAAACACCATATATTTT
-	TRBV11-1	TRBJ2-3	TRBD1	CASSLGQGEEDTQYF	TGTGCCAGCAGCTTAGGGCAGGGGGAAGAGGATACGCAGTATTTT
-	TRBV6-6	TRBJ2-7	-	CASRGTGASYEQYF	TGTGCCAGCAGAGGTACAGGAGCCTCCTACGAGCAGTACTTC
-	TRBV6-6	TRBJ2-5	TRBD1	CASKGTVKETQYF	TGTGCCAGCAAGGGGACAGTGAAAGAGACCCAGTACTTC
-	TRBV6-1	TRBJ2-7	-	CASRRGQTYEQYF	TGTGCCAGCAGGAGGGGTCAAACCTACGAGCAGTACTTC
-	TRBV19	TRBJ1-1	-	CASSKGGSEGYWTEAFF	TGTGCCAGTAGTAAGGGGGGCAGTGAGGGGTATTGGACTGAAGCTTTCTTT
-	TRBV5-1	TRBJ2-7	-	CASSLVQDSYEQYF	TGCGCCAGCAGCTTGGTACAGGACTCCTACGAGCAGTACTTC
-	TRBV18	TRBJ1-3	-	CASSPTQGGQRNTIYF	TGTGCCAGCTCACCAACACAGGGAGGCCAGCGAAACACCATATATTTT
once	TRBV19	TRBJ1-6	-	CASSATGDGDSPLHF	TGTGCCAGTAGCGCGACTGGGGACGGGGATTCACCCCTCCACTTT
-	TRBV29-1	TRBJ2-5	-	CSVDFLGQETQYF	TGCAGCGTTGATTTCCTAGGCCAAGAGACCCAGTACTTC